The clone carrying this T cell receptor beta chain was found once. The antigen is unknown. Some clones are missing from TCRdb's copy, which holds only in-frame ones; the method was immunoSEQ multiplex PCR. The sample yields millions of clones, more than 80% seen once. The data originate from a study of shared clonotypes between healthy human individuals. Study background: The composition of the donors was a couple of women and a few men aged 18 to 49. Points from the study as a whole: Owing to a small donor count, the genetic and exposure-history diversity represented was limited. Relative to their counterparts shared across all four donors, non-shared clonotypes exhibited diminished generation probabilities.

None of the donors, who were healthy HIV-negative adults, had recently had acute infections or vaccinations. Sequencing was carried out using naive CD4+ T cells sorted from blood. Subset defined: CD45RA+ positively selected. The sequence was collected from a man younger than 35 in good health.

CDR3 sequence (DNA): TGTGCCAGCTCACCAATCACAGTCGTAAAGACAACAGATACGCAGTATTTT. The encoded protein is CASSPITVVKTTDTQYF. The V call is TRBV18, the J call TRBJ2-3; D call uncertain. In germline, CDR1 is KGHSH, CDR2 LQKENI. This CDR3 is 17 amino acids long. V was clipped by 2 bases and J by 3 bases, with 18 bases between them.